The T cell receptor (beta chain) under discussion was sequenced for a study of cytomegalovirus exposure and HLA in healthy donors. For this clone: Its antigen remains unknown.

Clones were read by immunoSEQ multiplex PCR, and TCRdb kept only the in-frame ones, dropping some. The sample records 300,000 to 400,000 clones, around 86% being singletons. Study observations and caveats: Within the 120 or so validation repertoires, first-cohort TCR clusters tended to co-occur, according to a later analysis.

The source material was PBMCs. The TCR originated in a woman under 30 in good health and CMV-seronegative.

CDR3 sequence reads: CASTGREGSEQYF. The CDR3 coding sequence is TGTGCCAGCACCGGGAGGGAGGGTAGCGAGCAGTACTTC. The rearrangement uses TRBV11-2 and TRBJ2-7, with TRBD2 identical over 8 bases. The CDR3 is made up of 13 amino acids. Looked up from germline, CDR1 is SGHAT and CDR2 is FQNNGV. Trimming cost V 7 bases and J 6 bases; bases outside gene matches: 8.